This TCR beta chain was documented in a study of T-cell memory formation after mild COVID-19. This CDR3 is 15 amino acids long. The V gene's germline CDR1 is SGHNT and CDR2 YENEEA. Trimming took 5 bases from V and 3 from J, leaving 16 bases between them. TCRdb called the 5' RACE reads again in MiXCR, with one record for every CDR3 protein. The table shows 560,000 or so distinct CDR3 sequences, with 17% occurring only once. The genes are TRBV11-3 and TRBJ1-2, with D possibly being TRBD1 (6 bases). The sequencing input was PBMCs or a T cell subset sorted from them (not recorded which). This sequence was found in an adult woman who had mild COVID-19 (a few samples of this study predate the infection). Cell type and time point are not known. CDR3 sequence (DNA): TGTGCCAGCAGCCCGAGGGGTGGGGGCTACTATGGCTACACCTTC. Residues: CASSPRGGGYYGYTF.